This entry describes one TCR beta chain. Its antigen is unknown. Germline is not matched at one junction end, which may reflect a read error. The sample is drawn from a study of immune evolution from preneoplasia to lung adenocarcinoma. Patient tissue came from resections in Japan or China, 2014–2017. Findings and limits, study-wide: Later-stage lesions appeared to have more T cells, more diversity, less clonality. Top clone frequencies peaked in normal lung, apparently declining through invasive adenocarcinoma. Compared with EGFR-mutant or double wild-type lesions, KRAS-mutant nodules were more clonal.

Clones were read by immunoSEQ multiplex PCR, and TCRdb kept only the in-frame ones, dropping some. The repertoire includes roughly 40,000 clones, about 73% of them detected once, and 6% to 7% sits in the top ten. The germline gives CDR1 SSHAT, CDR2 FNYEAQ (reference sequence). This CDR3 has 15 residues. This chain joins TRBV7-7 and TRBJ2-1; D possibly corresponds to TRBD1 (5 bases). Sequencing was done on a sample of FFPE invasive lung adenocarcinoma tissue. The sequence came from a person between 55 and 70 years old with lung adenocarcinoma. CDR3 protein: CASSLYSGKASEQFF. The CDR3 nucleotides read TGTGCTAGCAGCTTATATTCAGGGAAAGCGAGTGAGCAGTTCTTC. Combining the CDR3 with reference TRBV7-7 and TRBJ2-1 gives the whole variable domain GAGVSQSPRYKVTKRGQDVTLRCDPISSHATLYWYQQALGQGPEFLTYFNYEAQPDKSGLPSDRFSAERPEGSISTLTIQRTEQRDSAMYRCASSLYSGKASEQFFGPGTRLTVL.